This TCR beta chain comes out of a study of cytomegalovirus exposure and HLA in healthy donors. Study-level findings and limits: Upon later analysis, TCR association rates were observed to vary by HLA locus, being highest for DRB1 and lowest for HLA-C. In vitro assays verified that a few CMV-associated chains recognized CMV antigens specifically.

On this clone: The target antigen is unknown.

A multiplex PCR was run with 60 Vbeta primers and 13 Jbeta primers. Measured with immunoSEQ multiplex PCR; TCRdb has only the in-frame clones, and not every one. The sample carries about 150,000 clones, roughly 82% recorded once. The CDR3 covers 18 residues. V was pared by 7 bases and J by 5 bases, with 15 bases of the junction left unmatched. Per the germline V gene, CDR1 is MDHEN and CDR2 is SYDVKM. The specimen sequenced was PBMCs. V gene TRBV28 combines with J gene TRBJ2-2; TRBD2 matches at 11 bases. The TCR originated in a man aged 25 to 40 in good health and CMV-seronegative. CDR3 nucleotides: TGTGCCAGCACCCTCCGAAAGGATAGCGGGGGGGTTACCGGGGAGCTGTTTTTT. It translates to CASTLRKDSGGVTGELFF.